The rows below give T cell receptor beta chains drawn from one sample of a study of blood T cell repertoires in COVID-19. Only in-frame clones appear in the TCRdb table, and some are missing; sequencing was by immunoSEQ multiplex PCR. The sample consists of hundreds of thousands of clones, about 90% of them appearing once. The sequenced sample was peripheral blood. The receptors come from a woman aged 45-65 years with acute or convalescent COVID-19. The CDR3 runs from the conserved cysteine through the conserved F or W. A D gene is named only where the DNA matches it firmly. Size is stated for part of the rows, as once, few or many counts, or as a class when the clone is expanded.

clone_size,j_call,v_call,d_call,cdr3_nt,cdr3_aa
.,TRBJ1-1,TRBV6-5,.,TGTGCCAGCAGTTACTCAGCGACGGGAGCTTTCTTT,CASSYSATGAFF
.,TRBJ2-3,TRBV5-4,TRBD2,TGTGCCAGCAGCTCCCTGACTAGCGTCACAGATACGCAGTATTTT,CASSSLTSVTDTQYF
.,TRBJ1-2,TRBV5-5,TRBD1,TGTGCCAGCAGCTTGGGACCGACAGGGGACTATGGCTACACCTTC,CASSLGPTGDYGYTF
.,TRBJ1-1,TRBV19,.,TGTGCCAGTAGTACCGGGAGGAACACTGAAGCTTTCTTT,CASSTGRNTEAFF
few,TRBJ1-1,TRBV7-6,.,TGTGCCAGCAGCCCGAGGTCCACTGAAGCTTTCTTT,CASSPRSTEAFF
.,TRBJ2-1,TRBV9,TRBD2,TGTGCCAGCAGTCTAGCGGGCTCCTACAATGAGCAGTTCTTC,CASSLAGSYNEQFF
.,TRBJ1-2,TRBV6-6,.,TGTGCCAGCAGTTACTCCTCACAGGGCTCTGGCTACACCTTC,CASSYSSQGSGYTF
.,TRBJ2-5,TRBV27,TRBD2,TGTGCCAGCAGTTTTGGGGGGACTAGCGGGAGTTTAGGAGAGACCCAGTACTTC,CASSFGGTSGSLGETQYF
.,TRBJ1-2,TRBV19,TRBD1,TGTGCCAGTAGTATTGGGACAGCTAACTATGGCTACACCTTC,CASSIGTANYGYTF
.,TRBJ2-3,TRBV5-3,.,TGTGCCAGAAGCCTCAGCGAGTATACGCAGTATTTT,CARSLSEYTQYF
few,TRBJ1-1,TRBV5-4,.,TGTGCCAGCAGCTTACCTGGGACGGGAGTCACTGAAGCTTTCTTT,CASSLPGTGVTEAFF
.,TRBJ1-3,TRBV30,.,TGTGCCTGGAGTCGACAGACTGGAAACACCATATATTTT,CAWSRQTGNTIYF
.,TRBJ2-2,TRBV5-6,TRBD2,TGTGCCAGCACCTTCCTAAGGCGGGGGGCGAGGACCGGGGAGCTGTTTTTT,CASTFLRRGARTGELFF
.,TRBJ2-3,TRBV24-1,.,TGTGCCACCTCGGGGAGCACAGATACGCAGTATTTT,CATSGSTDTQYF
once,TRBJ2-6,TRBV5-1,.,TGCGCCAGCAGCTTGTCGCCGGGAGCTGGGGCCAACGTCCTGACTTTC,CASSLSPGAGANVLTF
.,TRBJ1-1,TRBV5-1,.,TGCGCCAGCAGCCGTGGGGAGGGGAGAAAGGACACTGAAGCTTTCTTT,CASSRGEGRKDTEAFF
.,TRBJ1-4,TRBV5-6,.,TGTGCCAGCAGCCCCTCATTGAGTAAGGTGGGAGATGAAAAACTGTTTTTT,CASSPSLSKVGDEKLFF
.,TRBJ2-7,TRBV7-2,TRBD1,TGTGCCAGCAGCCCCCCTCCTCCCGGGACAGGGGCTTTCTACGAGCAGTACTTC,CASSPPPPGTGAFYEQYF
.,TRBJ2-1,TRBV6-6,.,TGTGCCAGCAGTTACAGGAGTGGTGAAAATGAGCAGTTCTTC,CASSYRSGENEQFF
.,TRBJ1-4,TRBV10-1,.,TGCGCCAGCAGTGAGTCGAGCAGGGATTGGGAAAAACTGTTTTTT,CASSESSRDWEKLFF
.,TRBJ1-3,TRBV9,.,TGTGCCAGCAGCCTGGAGAGCTCTGGAAACACCATATATTTT,CASSLESSGNTIYF
.,TRBJ2-1,TRBV6-5,TRBD1,TGTGCCAGCAGTAACGTGGGACAGGGGGTCGATGAGCAGTTCTTC,CASSNVGQGVDEQFF
.,TRBJ1-6,TRBV19,TRBD1,TGTGCCAGTAGTATGGGACAGGGGGCTTATTCACCCCTCCACTTT,CASSMGQGAYSPLHF
.,TRBJ2-6,TRBV5-4,.,TGTGCCAGCAGCTTGGGGGGGGCTGGGGCCAACGTCCTGACTTTC,CASSLGGAGANVLTF
once,TRBJ1-6,TRBV4-3,.,TGCGCCAGCAGCCAAGCAAGGACCTCCCAGGGTTCACCCCTCCACTTT,CASSQARTSQGSPLHF
.,TRBJ1-2,TRBV7-8,.,TGTGCCAGCAGCTTAGCGCGGGGGGTACTTAACTATGGCTACACCTTC,CASSLARGVLNYGYTF
.,TRBJ2-1,TRBV6-1,.,TGTGCCAGCAGTGAAGCGTATTTAGGGCAGGGGAGCTCCTACAATGAGCAGTTCTTC,CASSEAYLGQGSSYNEQFF
.,TRBJ2-4,TRBV21-1,.,TGTGCCAGCATACCTCCTCCGGGACAGGGGCTTCTAGCCAAAAACATTCAGTACTTC,CASIPPPGQGLLAKNIQYF
many,TRBJ1-4,TRBV2,TRBD1,TGTGCCAGCAGTGACCCGGGACAGAGTAATGAAAAACTGTTTTTT,CASSDPGQSNEKLFF
.,TRBJ1-1,TRBV7-3,.,TGTGCCAGCAGCTTAACCAACTCCCGAGAAGCTTTCTTT,CASSLTNSREAFF
few,TRBJ2-6,TRBV10-3,TRBD1,TGTGCCATCAGTGAGACAGGGGGTTATGGGGCCAACGTCCTGACTTTC,CAISETGGYGANVLTF
.,TRBJ1-1,TRBV11-2,.,TGTGCCAGCAGCTTAGATCCGGGGACAACCGAAGCTTTCTTT,CASSLDPGTTEAFF
.,TRBJ2-5,TRBV18,TRBD2,TGTGCCAGCTCACCGCTTAGCGGGGGTTACCAAGAGACCCAGTACTTC,CASSPLSGGYQETQYF
.,TRBJ2-3,TRBV3-1/TRBV3-2,TRBD2,TGTGCCAGCAGCCAAGACGCGAGCGGGGTTAATACGCAGTATTTT,CASSQDASGVNTQYF
.,TRBJ2-5,TRBV24-1,.,TGTGCCACCAGTGATTTTTCAGGGTCAGGACAAGAGACCCAGTACTTC,CATSDFSGSGQETQYF
few,TRBJ1-3,TRBV13,TRBD1,TGTGCCAGCAGCCCGGGGACAGTGGTGGGCTCTGGAAACACCATATATTTT,CASSPGTVVGSGNTIYF
once,TRBJ2-6,TRBV11-2,TRBD2,TGTGCCAGCAGCTTAGGTAGCGGGAGGGTTGGGGCCAACGTCCTGACTTTC,CASSLGSGRVGANVLTF
.,TRBJ2-1,TRBV2,TRBD2,TGTGCCAGCAACCTAGCGGGGGGGGACTACAATGAGCAGTTCTTC,CASNLAGGDYNEQFF
.,TRBJ1-1,TRBV10-3,.,TGTGCCATCAGCGCAGGGGACCTGAACACTGAAGCTTTCTTT,CAISAGDLNTEAFF
.,TRBJ2-7,TRBV2,.,TGTGCCAGCAGTGCACCGGGAAAAACCTACGAGCAGTACTTC,CASSAPGKTYEQYF
.,TRBJ2-3,TRBV5-4,TRBD2,TGTGCCAGCAGCTCCGGGACTAGCGGTAGCACAGATACGCAGTATTTT,CASSSGTSGSTDTQYF
.,TRBJ1-2,TRBV29-1,TRBD1,TGCAGCGCCCAGGGGGCTGGTGGCTACACCTTC,CSAQGAGGYTF
.,TRBJ1-1,TRBV7-6,.,TGTGCCAGCAGCCCCACATTAACAGAGATGAACACTGAAGCTTTCTTT,CASSPTLTEMNTEAFF
.,TRBJ1-1,TRBV3-1/TRBV3-2,TRBD1,TGTGCCAGCAGCCAACAGGGGGACACTGAAGCTTTCTTT,CASSQQGDTEAFF
.,TRBJ1-1,TRBV13,.,TGTGCCAGCAGCGGAAGACAGGTAGGTACTGAAGCTTTCTTT,CASSGRQVGTEAFF